This T cell receptor (beta chain) derives from a study of T cells in Graves' hyperthyroidism and ophthalmopathy. About this clonotype: Its target is unknown. Given a much more abundant clone one base away, this may be a read error.

Study results and limitations: Ophthalmopathy was identified by the model a median roughly six months ahead of onset.

PBMCs were obtained from 9.5 to 10 ml fresh peripheral blood. The CDR3 contains 16 residues. The investigators amplified TCR beta CDR3 regions from RNA transcripts. The HTBI set primed first-round TCR CDR3 RT-PCR. In TCRdb, the multiplex PCR reads were re-called with MiXCR into one record per CDR3 protein. The data show about 420,000 distinct CDR3 sequences, about a sixth seen once. V and J are TRBV12-3 or TRBV12-4 and TRBJ2-2; TRBD2 matches at 10 bases. Sequencing was performed on blood. The clonotype was recovered from a woman between 18 and 29 years old with Graves' hyperthyroidism. The CDR3 loop reads CASGLRTSGNTGELFF. CDR3 coding DNA: TGTGCCAGCGGTTTGAGGACTAGCGGGAACACCGGGGAGCTGTTTTTT.